This T cell receptor (beta chain) was identified in a study of T-cell memory formation after mild COVID-19 (TCRdb year 2021). As for the study more broadly: TCR sequence clusters from the two donors were largely donor specific. In a couple of donors, T-cell clones that expanded and contracted after mild COVID-19 were followed by sequencing TCRalpha and TCRbeta repertoires longitudinally. Two young, previously healthy adult volunteers made up the cohort, one male and one female.

From a lookup of the germline V gene (reference sequence), CDR1 and CDR2 are GTSNPN and SVGIG. From the cysteine up to the phenylalanine, the CDR3 has a length of 11 residues. Only CDR3 DNA is held: 33 bases, read in frame from base 1. V drops 5 bases and J drops 2 bases, leaving 7 bases in between. This clonotype was seen at least ten times. Its antigen is still unknown. No quality values exist for individual bases; no much larger clone is one base distant. PBMCs were isolated by Ficoll-Paque density gradient centrifugation. The instrument given in TCRdb is Illumina NovaSeq 6000. TCRalpha and TCRbeta cDNA libraries were built by 5'RACE with constant-segment primers, adding sample barcodes and unique molecular identifiers. Trizol reagent was used to extract RNA from every sample. Libraries were amplified in two PCR steps, with a second sample barcode and Illumina TruSeq adapters added in the second step. Sequencing of the libraries was done on an Illumina NovaSeq, producing 2 x 150 bp paired-end reads. The source study handled its data this way. The reads were demultiplexed and collapsed into UMI-guided consensus sequences using migec v1.2.7. Using mixcr v2.1.11, UMI consensuses were aligned to TRA and TRB V and J templates and then assembled into clonotypes. Clonotypes were classified as expanded or contracted when called significant by both edgeR and NoisET, with noise models trained on biological replicates. For edgeR calls, the thresholds were a false discovery rate-adjusted p below 0.01 and a log2 fold-change of 1. As an exploratory analysis of dynamics, max-normalized trajectories of the 1000 most abundant clonotypes were examined with PCA combined with hierarchical clustering. Separately sequenced CD4+ and CD8+ repertoires were used to assign a CD4 or CD8 phenotype to each responding clone. In-frame beta chains were kept once TCRdb had trimmed the public reads at Q25 with fastp and called clones with MiXCR. For every CDR3 protein sequence, its rows merge into one entry that carries the most common genes and DNA. TCRdb's processing, not the authors', yielded these V and J calls. The sample records 350,000 to 550,000 distinct CDR3 sequences, about a sixth of which are singletons. Jointly, the top ten make up around a fifth of the sample.

General conclusions and limits of the study: Some responding clones were detected in pre-infection memory, suggesting pre-existing cross-reactive memory T cells joined the SARS-CoV-2 response. Contracting CD4+ clones were located mainly in the CM and EM memory subsets, whereas CD8+ clones were found to be enriched in EMRA. The second-wave clones that peaked on day 37 were not confirmed to be SARS-CoV-2 specific. Only two mild cases were covered by the study, and larger cohorts that include severe cases with pre-infection samples were considered necessary. Clones contracting from day 15 to 85 had balanced CD4/CD8 phenotypes, while a second wave expanding from day 15 to 37 was biased towards CD4+.

Sequencing was carried out using PBMCs or a T cell subset sorted from them (not recorded which). This receptor was obtained from a man in his late teens or twenties who had mild COVID-19 (a few samples of this study predate the infection). The sample titles of this study are shuffled in the database, so cell type and time point are left out; the donor was told from shared clones. The chain was built from TRBV30 and TRBJ2-7; the D region is possibly TRBD1 or TRBD2, each matching across 5 bases. The bases read TGTGCCTGGGGGGACGCCTACGAGCAGTACTTC. Translated, this gives CAWGDAYEQYF.